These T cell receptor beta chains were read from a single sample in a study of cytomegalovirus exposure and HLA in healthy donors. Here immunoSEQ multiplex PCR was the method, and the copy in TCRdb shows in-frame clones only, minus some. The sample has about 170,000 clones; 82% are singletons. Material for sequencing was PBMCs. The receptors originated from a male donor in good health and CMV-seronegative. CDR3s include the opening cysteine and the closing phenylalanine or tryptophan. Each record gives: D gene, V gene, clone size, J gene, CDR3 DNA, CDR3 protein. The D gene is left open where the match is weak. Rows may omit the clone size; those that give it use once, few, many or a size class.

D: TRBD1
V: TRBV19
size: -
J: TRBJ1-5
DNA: TGTGCCAGTAGAGATGGACAGGGTGGGCATCAGCCCCAGCATTTT
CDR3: CASRDGQGGHQPQHF

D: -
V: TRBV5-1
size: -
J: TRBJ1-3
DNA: TGCGCCAGCAGCCCCGCCGCGGAGTCTGGAAACACCATATATTTT
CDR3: CASSPAAESGNTIYF

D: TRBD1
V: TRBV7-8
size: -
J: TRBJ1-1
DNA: TGTGCCAGCAGCCCCGACAGGGTTGAAGCTTTCTTT
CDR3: CASSPDRVEAFF

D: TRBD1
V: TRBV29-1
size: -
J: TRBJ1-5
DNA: TGCAGCGCAATGACAGGGGTTTACCAGCCCCAGCATTTT
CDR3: CSAMTGVYQPQHF

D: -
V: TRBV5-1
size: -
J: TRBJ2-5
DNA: TGCGCCAGCAGCTTGTCTACAGGAGAGCCTCAAGAGACCCAGTACTTC
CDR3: CASSLSTGEPQETQYF

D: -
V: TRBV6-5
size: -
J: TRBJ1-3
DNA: TGTGCCACCGGTACTGGAAACACCATATATTTT
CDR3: CATGTGNTIYF

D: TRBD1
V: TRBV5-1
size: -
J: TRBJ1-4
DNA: TGCGCCAGCAGCGGAACAGGGGCAAATGAAAAACTGTTTTTT
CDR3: CASSGTGANEKLFF

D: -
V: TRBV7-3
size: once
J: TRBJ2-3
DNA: TGTGCCAGCAGCTTAACCCTAGTTCGCACAGATACGCAGTATTTT
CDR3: CASSLTLVRTDTQYF

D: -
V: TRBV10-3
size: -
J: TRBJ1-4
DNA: TGTGCCATCAGTGACAGAGGTGAAAAACTGTTTTTT
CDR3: CAISDRGEKLFF

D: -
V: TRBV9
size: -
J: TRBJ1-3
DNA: TGTGCCAGCAGCTCTGGCCCTAGCTCTGGAAACACCATATATTTT
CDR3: CASSSGPSSGNTIYF

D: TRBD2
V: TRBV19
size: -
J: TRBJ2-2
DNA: TGTGCCAGTAGTCCTGAGACGGGACTAGCGGGACCGAACACCGGGGAGCTGTTTTTT
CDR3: CASSPETGLAGPNTGELFF

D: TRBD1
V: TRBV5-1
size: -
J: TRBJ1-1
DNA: TGCGCCAGCAGCTTAACAGGGGGCTTAGACACTGAAGCTTTCTTT
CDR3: CASSLTGGLDTEAFF

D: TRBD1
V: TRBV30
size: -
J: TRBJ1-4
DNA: TGTGCCTGGAGTGTACGCAGGGGGGAAAAACTGTTTTTT
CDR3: CAWSVRRGEKLFF

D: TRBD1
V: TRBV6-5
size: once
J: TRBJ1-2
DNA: TGTGCCAGCAGTTACACCACAGGGGGCTTTGGCTACACCTTC
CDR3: CASSYTTGGFGYTF

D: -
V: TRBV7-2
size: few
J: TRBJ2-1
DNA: TGTGCCAGCAGTCTTCGGCTAATCGGCGGTGAGCAGTTCTTC
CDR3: CASSLRLIGGEQFF